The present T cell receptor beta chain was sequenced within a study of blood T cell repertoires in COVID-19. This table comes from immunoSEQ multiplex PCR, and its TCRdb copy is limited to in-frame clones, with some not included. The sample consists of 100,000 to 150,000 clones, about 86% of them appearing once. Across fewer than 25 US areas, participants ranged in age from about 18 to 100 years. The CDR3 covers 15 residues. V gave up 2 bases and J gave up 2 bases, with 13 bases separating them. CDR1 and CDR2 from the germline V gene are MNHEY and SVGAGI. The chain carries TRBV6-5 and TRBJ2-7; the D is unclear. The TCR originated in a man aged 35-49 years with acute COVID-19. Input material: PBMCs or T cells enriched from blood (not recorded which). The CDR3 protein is CASSYPTLGTYEQYF. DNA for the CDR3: TGTGCCAGCAGTTACCCCACCCTAGGTACCTACGAGCAGTACTTC.